This TCR beta chain came from a study of human T cells and chemical hapten exposure. Whole-study context: It was small differences in pooled library volume that mainly caused per-sample TCR yields to vary.

The germline V gene has CDR1 PRHDT and CDR2 FYEKMQ (reference sequence). The CDR3 is 15 residues long. The J segment lost 5 bases and the V segment lost 5 bases, leaving 7 bases of the junction unmatched. This clonotype was seen a handful of times. Its antigen is currently unknown. The study used a library that attached unique molecular identifiers to individual cDNA molecules. In the original analysis: Sample TCR totals centred on a median of about 92,000, ranging roughly 20,000 to 750,000. TCRdb re-derived calls from the 5' RACE reads in MiXCR, one entry per CDR3 protein. The V and J calls reflect TCRdb's pipeline rather than the authors' work. Here the sample spans approximately 140,000 distinct CDR3 sequences, approximately 4% being singletons. The study extracted total RNA from unfractionated whole blood. Findings and caveats of the study: TCRs whose frequency exceeded 1 in 1000 remained the same following DPC sensitization.

The gene calls are TRBV13 and TRBJ2-3; 10 bases match TRBD1. The receptor was isolated from a female donor in good health. The CDR3 region has the DNA TGTGCCAGCAGCCCGGGACAGGGGTTTCAAGATACGCAGTATTTT. Translated: CASSPGQGFQDTQYF.